These 22 T cell receptor beta chains share one sample of origin, sequenced in a study of shared clonotypes between healthy human individuals. This table comes from immunoSEQ multiplex PCR, and its TCRdb copy is limited to in-frame clones, with some not included. This table holds approximately 1.4 million clones, 95% to 99% found once. The source material was naive CD4+ T cells sorted from blood. Subset reported: CD45RA+ positively selected. The receptors shown here come from a man aged 30 to 45 in good health.

The chain couples TRBV6-4 to TRBJ1-2; D not resolved. The V end was cut by 5 bases, the J end by 4 bases, with 11 bases between. Germline CDR1 MRHNA, CDR2 SNTAGT. The CDR3 runs to 13 residues. The CDR3 DNA sequence: TGTGCCAGCAGTTTGGACGGGAGCTATGGCTACACCTTC. Its translation: CASSLDGSYGYTF.

As for this clone: Its ends do not fully match the called genes, so a read error is possible. The V call is TRBV7-9, the J call TRBJ1-3; 8 nucleotides agree with TRBD1. The CDR3 is 16 amino acids. From germline, CDR1 is SEHNR and CDR2 FQNEAQ (reference sequence). The CDR3 sequence: CASNLVGQDAGNTIYF. The DNA of the CDR3 is TGTGCCAGCAACTTAGTGGGACAGGACGCTGGAAACACCATATATTTT.

The rearrangement links TRBV28 to TRBJ1-2; D not resolved. The CDR3 spans 13 residues. CDR1 MDHEN and CDR2 SYDVKM come from the germline V gene. V dropped 4 bases and J dropped 2 bases, with 8 bases sitting between them. CDR3 in DNA: TGTGCCAGCAGTTATGAGGTCAACTATGGCTACACCTTC. As protein: CASSYEVNYGYTF.

The J gene is TRBJ2-7, the V gene TRBV11-2, with D perhaps TRBD1 or TRBD2 (5 bases each). The germline gives CDR1 SGHAT, CDR2 FQNNGV. The CDR3 runs 13 residues. CDR3 amino acids: CAERGAASYEQYF. The CDR3 nucleotides are TGTGCAGAAAGAGGGGCAGCCTCCTACGAGCAGTACTTC.

This chain joins TRBV7-2 and TRBJ2-5; no definite D call. Germline V gene lookup returns CDR1 SGHTA and CDR2 FQGNSA. The CDR3 length is 13 residues. V dropped 5 bases and J dropped 6 bases, with 13 bases sitting between them. CDR3 amino acids: CASSPDPSQTQYF. The CDR3 bases are TGTGCCAGCAGCCCCGACCCTTCCCAGACCCAGTACTTC.

This clone was observed a single time. The rearrangement joins TRBV5-4 to TRBJ2-7; D not certain. The V and J ends lost 1 base and 0 bases respectively, with 11 bases between them. This CDR3 spans 15 amino acids. Germline CDR1 reads SGHNT; CDR2 reads YYREEE (reference sequence). This CDR3 reads CASSLSHGRSYEQYF. CDR3 DNA: TGTGCCAGCAGCTTGTCTCATGGCCGCTCCTACGAGCAGTACTTC. The full variable domain, in which reference TRBV5-4 and TRBJ2-7 provide the parts outside the CDR3, is ETGVTQSPTHLIKTRGQQVTLRCSSQSGHNTVSWYQQALGQGPQFIFQYYREEENGRGNFPPRFSGLQFPNYSSELNVNALELDDSALYLCASSLSHGRSYEQYFGPGTRLTVT.

For the CDR3, the DNA is TGTGCCAGCAGTGCCCGGGCCCGAGATCAGCCCCAGCATTTT. Amino acids: CASSARARDQPQHF. The chain recombines TRBV2 with TRBJ1-5; D not resolved. CDR1 is SNHLY and CDR2 is FYNNEI in the germline V gene. The CDR3 totals 14 residues. V lost 4 bases and J 5 bases, leaving 12 bases between the germline ends.

Here the CDR3 reads CASSLSLTPSYEQYF. The CDR3 DNA is TGTGCCAGCAGTTTATCTTTGACACCCTCCTACGAGCAGTACTTC. The J gene is TRBJ2-7, the V gene TRBV28; D remains unclear. V was pared by 1 base and J by 0 bases, with 10 bases between. CDR1 and CDR2 (germline): MDHEN, SYDVKM. This CDR3 is 15 amino acids long.

The rearrangement links TRBV4-3 to TRBJ2-7, with TRBD1 matching 9 bases. This CDR3 spans 18 amino acids. CDR1 and CDR2 (germline): LGHNA, YSLEER. V was clipped by 1 base and J by 1 base; unmatched bases: 11. The CDR3 DNA reads as TGCGCCAGCAGCCAAGTCGGCCTGGCGGACAGGGGATCCTACGAGCAGTACTTC. Amino acid sequence: CASSQVGLADRGSYEQYF.

Worth noting for this clone: This sample also contains other DNA sequences that code for the same CDR3. V and J are TRBV6-1 and TRBJ2-7; 9 nucleotides match TRBD2. CDR3 length equals 14 residues. Germline V gene sequence: CDR1 MNHNS, CDR2 SASEGT. The trim removed 4 bases at V and 3 bases at J, leaving 4 bases unmatched. The CDR3 protein is CASSVREGNYEQYF. In DNA, the CDR3 is TGTGCCAGCAGTGTGCGGGAGGGAAACTACGAGCAGTACTTC.

Comment on this clone: Other nucleotide sequences from this sample produce the same CDR3. The rearrangement joins TRBV18 to TRBJ2-1, with a weak D call TRBD1 (6 bases). Germline values: CDR1 KGHSH, CDR2 LQKENI. Trimming left V 1 base short and J 0 bases short, with 7 bases between. CDR3 length equals 15 residues. DNA of the CDR3: TGTGCCAGCTCACCACGGGACATCTCCTACAATGAGCAGTTCTTC. Its protein is CASSPRDISYNEQFF.

The V gene is TRBV7-3, the J gene TRBJ2-2; perhaps D is TRBD1 or TRBD2 (5 bases each). The germline CDR1 and CDR2 sequences are SGHTA and FQGTGA. The CDR3 extends over 15 amino acids. V was cut by 0 bases and J by 3 bases, with 8 bases left in between. The CDR3 loop reads CASSLTGTHTGELFF. The DNA for the CDR3 is TGTGCCAGCAGCTTAACGGGGACCCACACCGGGGAGCTGTTTTTT.

The chain joins TRBV7-9 to TRBJ1-4, with TRBD1 matching over 8 bases. This CDR3 contains 15 residues. Trimming at V came to 5 bases and at J to 3 bases, leaving 5 bases not matched to a gene. Germline V CDR1 and CDR2: SEHNR, FQNEAQ (reference sequence). CDR3 in amino acids: CASSAVDRANEKLFF. Here the CDR3 DNA reads TGTGCCAGCAGCGCCGTGGACAGGGCTAATGAAAAACTGTTTTTT.

This clone has a single count. The chain links TRBV5-4 to TRBJ1-2, with D possibly being TRBD1 (6 bases). CDR1 SGHNT and CDR2 YYREEE come from the germline V gene (reference sequence). The CDR3 is 14 residues long. V was cut by 2 bases and J by 5 bases, with 13 bases left in between. CDR3 loop: CASSFTGLRYGYTF. The DNA of the CDR3 is TGTGCCAGCAGCTTTACAGGGTTGCGATATGGCTACACCTTC.

The rearrangement links TRBV11-1 to TRBJ2-7; D perhaps matches TRBD2 (5 bases). Germline assignment: CDR1 SGHAT and CDR2 FQDESV (reference sequence). There are 13 residues in the CDR3. The germline V and J ends were trimmed by 5 bases and 2 bases, with 10 bases remaining between them. In nucleotides, the CDR3 is TGTGCCAGCAGCCGGGAACGCACCTACGAGCAGTACTTC. Its protein is CASSRERTYEQYF.

V is TRBV9 and J is TRBJ2-1; no definite D call. Germline V CDR1 and CDR2: SGDLS, YYNGEE. The V end lost 0 bases, the J end lost 5 bases, and 6 bases lay between the germline ends. CDR3 size: 13 residues. CDR3 DNA: TGTGCCAGCAGCGTAGGGTCTGACAATGAGCAGTTCTTC. It yields the protein CASSVGSDNEQFF.

The chain combines TRBV27 with TRBJ2-3, with TRBD2 matching over 7 bases. Germline V gene data show CDR1 as MNHEY and CDR2 as SMNVEV (reference sequence). The V segment lost 3 bases and the J segment 2 bases; nucleotides outside the gene matches: 2. CDR3 length: 14 amino acids. In nucleotides, the CDR3 is TGTGCCAGCAGTTTCGGGAGGAACACAGATACGCAGTATTTT. Its translation is CASSFGRNTDTQYF.

V usage is TRBV6-6 and J usage is TRBJ1-1, with TRBD1 as a possible D gene (6 bases). This CDR3 spans 16 amino acids. Germline lookup yields CDR1 MNHNY and CDR2 SVGAGI (reference sequence). V shed 2 bases and J shed 4 bases, with 17 bases lying between them. Here the CDR3 DNA reads TGTGCCAGCAGTTACCCCGTGGGGGCGCTGGGCACTGAAGCTTTCTTT. As protein: CASSYPVGALGTEAFF.

This clone is a singleton in its sample. The chain is built from TRBV18 and TRBJ2-7; 12 bases fit TRBD1. Per germline, CDR1 KGHSH and CDR2 LQKENI. The length of the CDR3 is 14 residues. J gave up 7 bases and V 6 bases, and 7 bases lay outside the gene matches. Here the CDR3 reads CASSPGTGGREQYF. The CDR3 bases are TGTGCCAGCTCGCCGGGGACAGGGGGCCGAGAGCAGTACTTC.

This clone has only one observation. The V and J genes are TRBV27 and TRBJ1-2, with 7 bases fitting TRBD1. CDR1 and CDR2 (germline): MNHEY, SMNVEV (reference sequence). The V segment lost 6 bases and the J segment 4 bases; nucleotides outside the gene matches: 11. CDR3 size: 15 residues. This CDR3 reads CASSPTGQVGYGYTF. The CDR3 DNA reads TGTGCCAGCAGCCCGACCGGACAGGTGGGCTATGGCTACACCTTC.

The rearrangement links TRBV6-5 to TRBJ2-7; D is unresolved. Germline lookup yields CDR1 MNHEY and CDR2 SVGAGI. This CDR3 is built from 12 residues. Trimming shortened V by 8 bases and J by 4 bases, and 12 bases separated the two germline ends. CDR3 in amino acids: CASGKQSYEQYF. CDR3 DNA: TGTGCCAGCGGAAAACAGTCTTACGAGCAGTACTTC.

This clone appeared once. The chain is built from TRBV4-2 and TRBJ2-1; 7 bases line up with TRBD2. From germline, CDR1 is LGHNA and CDR2 YNFKEQ. The ends lost 2 bases at V and 9 bases at J; junction bases unmatched: 10. The CDR3 totals 15 residues. The CDR3 reads CASSQRAAGEIEQFF. DNA for the CDR3: TGTGCCAGCAGCCAAAGGGCGGCGGGAGAAATTGAGCAGTTCTTC.